A single sample is the source of the 27 T cell receptor beta chains below, sequenced in a study of blood T cell repertoires in COVID-19. Here immunoSEQ multiplex PCR was the method, and the copy in TCRdb shows in-frame clones only, minus some. Altogether around 450,000 clones are present, roughly nine tenths being singletons, with the ten largest covering 0.7%. Material for sequencing was PBMCs or T cells enriched from blood (not recorded which). Receptors originate from a woman younger than 30 who had recovered from COVID-19.

The chain combines TRBV24-1 with TRBJ1-2; D not certain. Germline-derived CDR1 and CDR2 are KGHDR and SFDVKD. The ends were cut back, 7 bases at V and 4 bases at J, with 12 bases in the middle. The CDR3 is 13 amino acids. CDR3 nucleotides: TGTGCCACCAGCGGGGAACTCTCCTATGGCTACACCTTC. Translation: CATSGELSYGYTF.

The V gene is TRBV5-1, the J gene TRBJ2-2, with D possibly being TRBD2 (7 bases). Germline CDR1 SGHRS, CDR2 YFSETQ. V shed 1 base and J shed 1 base, with 11 bases lying between them. CDR3 length equals 16 residues. The CDR3 DNA reads as TGCGCCAGCAGCTTGAGGCGGGGGCAGAACACCGGGGAGCTGTTTTTT. The encoded protein is CASSLRRGQNTGELFF.

The V and J genes are TRBV5-1 and TRBJ2-3; D is possibly TRBD1 (6 bases). CDR3 length equals 13 residues. Trimming stripped 5 bases from V and 2 bases from J, with 9 bases between. Germline values: CDR1 SGHRS, CDR2 YFSETQ. The CDR3 nucleotides are TGCGCCAGCAGTGACAGGTACACAGATACGCAGTATTTT. Translating gives CASSDRYTDTQYF.

This CDR3 reads CASSFQREGGSPLHF. The DNA for the CDR3 is TGTGCCAGCAGTTTTCAACGAGAGGGTGGATCACCCCTCCACTTT. V gene TRBV27 combines with J gene TRBJ1-6; D is unclear. Germline V CDR1 and CDR2: MNHEY, SMNVEV (reference sequence). V lost 3 bases, J lost 10 bases, and 16 bases lay in between. CDR3 length: 15 amino acids.

The V gene is TRBV19, the J gene TRBJ2-2; a possible D gene is TRBD1 (5 bases). The CDR3 totals 14 residues. V shed 7 bases and J shed 2 bases, with 11 bases lying between them. Germline assignment: CDR1 LNHDA and CDR2 SQIVND (reference sequence). The CDR3 region has the DNA TGTGCCAGTAAAAACAGGATCAACACCGGGGAGCTGTTTTTT. It yields the protein CASKNRINTGELFF.

V and J are TRBV29-1 and TRBJ2-2, with D possibly being TRBD1 (5 bases). The CDR3 consists of 13 residues. Per germline, CDR1 SQVTM and CDR2 ANQGSEA. With 5 bases removed from V and 1 base from J, the gap between germline ends came to 8 bases. The CDR3, as DNA: TGCAGCGTTCGGCAGGGGAACACCGGGGAGCTGTTTTTT. Translating gives CSVRQGNTGELFF.

The chain uses TRBV28 and TRBJ2-7, with 8 bases identical to TRBD1. The CDR3 is 12 amino acids. V was pared by 6 bases and J by 8 bases, with 6 bases of the junction left unmatched. Per germline, CDR1 MDHEN and CDR2 SYDVKM. The CDR3 sequence: CASSITGGKQYF. The CDR3 DNA is TGTGCCAGCAGCATAACAGGGGGAAAGCAGTACTTC.

Of note for this clone: This CDR3 is also generated by other DNA sequences in the sample. The chain links TRBV12-3 or TRBV12-4 to TRBJ1-2, with TRBD1 as a possible D gene (6 bases). Trimming shortened V by 2 bases and J by 3 bases, and 7 bases separated the two germline ends. The CDR3 covers 13 residues. The CDR3, as DNA: TGTGCCAGCAGTTTATACAGGGACTATGGCTACACCTTC. It codes for CASSLYRDYGYTF.

This clone was observed a single time. This rearrangement joins TRBV5-4 to TRBJ1-4; TRBD1 matches at 10 bases. Germline V gene data show CDR1 as SGHNT and CDR2 as YYREEE (reference sequence). CDR3 size: 16 residues. The ends lost 4 bases at V and 3 bases at J; junction bases unmatched: 6. The DNA for the CDR3 is TGTGCCAGCAGCCCCGGGACAGGGGCCCCTAATGAAAAACTGTTTTTT. This gives the protein CASSPGTGAPNEKLFF.

V gene TRBV10-3 combines with J gene TRBJ2-7, with a weak D call TRBD1 (5 bases). This CDR3 is built from 14 residues. V shed 0 bases and J shed 2 bases, with 8 bases lying between them. From germline, CDR1 is ENHRY and CDR2 SYGVKD. The CDR3 sequence is CAISESGRAYEQYF. For the CDR3, the DNA is TGTGCCATCAGTGAGTCGGGCAGGGCCTACGAGCAGTACTTC.

The chain joins TRBV7-8 to TRBJ1-2; D possibly corresponds to TRBD1 (5 bases). CDR3 size: 15 residues. V was clipped by 7 bases and J by 7 bases, with 22 bases between them. The V gene's germline CDR1 is SGHVS and CDR2 FQNEAQ. The CDR3 region is CASTIITGGVGGYTF. CDR3 coding DNA: TGTGCCAGCACCATAATAACAGGTGGCGTAGGTGGCTACACCTTC.

The genes are TRBV2 and TRBJ1-1; no clear D. Per the germline V gene, CDR1 is SNHLY and CDR2 is FYNNEI. Deletions cut 7 bases from V and 4 bases from J, with 16 bases between. This CDR3 is built from 14 residues. This chain's CDR3 is CASTYGELSTEAFF. For the CDR3, the DNA is TGTGCCAGCACATACGGGGAGTTGAGCACTGAAGCTTTCTTT.

V usage is TRBV5-1 and J usage is TRBJ2-3; 8 nucleotides line up with TRBD1. The CDR3 extends over 17 amino acids. With V trimmed by 4 bases and J by 4 bases, 14 bases remained unmatched. Per germline, CDR1 SGHRS and CDR2 YFSETQ. The CDR3, as DNA: TGCGCCAGCAGCCCCGGACAGGGAGGCCATAATCCAGATACGCAGTATTTT. This codes for CASSPGQGGHNPDTQYF.

The chain carries TRBV9 and TRBJ1-4; the match to TRBD1 covers 7 bases. J gave up 14 bases and V 3 bases, and 7 bases lay outside the gene matches. CDR3 length equals 12 residues. Looked up from germline, CDR1 is SGDLS and CDR2 is YYNGEE. The CDR3 DNA follows: TGTGCCAGCAGCGCAAAGACAGGGCATCTGTTTTTT. Residues: CASSAKTGHLFF. Filled out from reference TRBV9 and TRBJ1-4, the complete variable domain reads DSGVTQTPKHLITATGQRVTLRCSPRSGDLSVYWYQQSLDQGLQFLIQYYNGEERAKGNILERFSAQQFPDLHSELNLSSLELGDSALYFCASSAKTGHLFFGSGTQLSVL.

V is TRBV27 and J is TRBJ1-1; tentative D call: TRBD1 (6 bases). V lost 8 bases and J lost 4, with 17 bases in between. Per germline, CDR1 MNHEY and CDR2 SMNVEV (reference sequence). The CDR3 is 14 residues long. Here the CDR3 reads CASQPSTGPTEAFF. The DNA of the CDR3 is TGTGCCAGCCAACCAAGTACAGGGCCCACTGAAGCTTTCTTT.

This chain connects TRBV5-6 to TRBJ1-1; D is unclear. Deletions cut 3 bases from V and 2 bases from J, with 14 bases between. CDR1 is SGHDT, CDR2 YYEEEE, per germline. The length of the CDR3 is 15 residues. In DNA form, the CDR3 reads TGTGCCAGCAGCTCCACCGGACGGGATAACACTGAAGCTTTCTTT. Its translation: CASSSTGRDNTEAFF.

This clone was counted once. This chain connects TRBV5-1 to TRBJ2-1; D is possibly TRBD2 (6 bases). Germline assignment: CDR1 SGHRS and CDR2 YFSETQ. The CDR3 totals 13 residues. The V end was cut by 3 bases, the J end by 8 bases, with 12 bases between. Here the CDR3 reads CASSSLSSDEQFF. CDR3 DNA: TGCGCCAGCAGCTCGTTATCTAGCGATGAGCAGTTCTTC.

The chain is built from TRBV5-5 and TRBJ2-1; D gene uncertain. The CDR3 is made up of 12 amino acids. The V end lost 2 bases, the J end lost 9 bases, and 9 bases lay between the germline ends. CDR1 is SGHKS and CDR2 is YYEKEE in the germline V gene (reference sequence). The CDR3 DNA sequence: TGTGCCAGCAGCTTTGGCGGTAGTGAGCAGTTCTTC. Translating it yields CASSFGGSEQFF. The full variable domain, completed using reference TRBV5-5 and TRBJ2-1, is DAGVTQSPTHLIKTRGQQVTLRCSPISGHKSVSWYQQVLGQGPQFIFQYYEKEERGRGNFPDRFSARQFPNYSSELNVNALLLGDSALYLCASSFGGSEQFFGPGTRLTVL.

This rearrangement joins TRBV7-2 to TRBJ1-6; D might be TRBD1 (5 bases). This CDR3 spans 15 amino acids. Per germline, CDR1 SGHTA and CDR2 FQGNSA. Trimming shortened V by 4 bases and J by 3 bases, and 10 bases separated the two germline ends. In DNA form, the CDR3 reads TGTGCCAGCAGCTCCTGGCAGGGCTATAATTCACCCCTCCACTTT. Protein: CASSSWQGYNSPLHF.

The chain employs TRBV2 and TRBJ2-7, with TRBD1 as a possible D gene (6 bases). CDR1 is SNHLY, CDR2 FYNNEI, per germline. V was trimmed by 3 bases and J by 0 bases, leaving 15 bases between them. The CDR3 sequence is 16 residues long. CDR3 nucleotides: TGTGCCAGCAGTGACCCCCACAGGGCAAGCTCCTACGAGCAGTACTTC. Translating it yields CASSDPHRASSYEQYF.

V usage is TRBV27 and J usage is TRBJ2-3, with D tentatively TRBD1 (6 bases). The CDR3 totals 17 residues. V shed 2 bases and J shed 1 base, with 16 bases lying between them. Looked up from germline, CDR1 is MNHEY and CDR2 is SMNVEV (reference sequence). CDR3 nucleotides: TGTGCCAGCAGTTTAGGGTCTGGAGCAGGGGGCACAGATACGCAGTATTTT. It is translated as CASSLGSGAGGTDTQYF.

This chain uses TRBV20-1 with TRBJ1-2, with D uncertain. The germline V gene has CDR1 DFQATT and CDR2 SNEGSKA (reference sequence). The CDR3 has 11 amino acids. V lost 5 bases and J 7 bases, leaving 11 bases between the germline ends. The DNA of the CDR3 is TGCAGTGCTTCGTCCCCAGGTGGCTACACCTTC. Protein sequence: CSASSPGGYTF.

This chain links TRBV6-5 with TRBJ2-4, with 9 bases matching TRBD1. The CDR3 consists of 14 residues. V was pared by 5 bases and J by 7 bases, with 6 bases of the junction left unmatched. Germline loops: CDR1 MNHEY, CDR2 SVGAGI. The CDR3 loop reads CASSKQGAGNIQYF. CDR3 nucleotides: TGTGCCAGCAGTAAACAGGGGGCCGGGAACATTCAGTACTTC.

This chain joins TRBV19 and TRBJ2-1, with D perhaps TRBD1 (6 bases). CDR1 and CDR2 from the germline V gene are LNHDA and SQIVND (reference sequence). V lost 5 bases and J 2 bases, leaving 19 bases between the germline ends. The length of the CDR3 is 17 residues. CDR3 coding DNA: TGTGCCAGTAGTTCTCGAAGGGGGTTCGAACCCTACAATGAGCAGTTCTTC. Its translation: CASSSRRGFEPYNEQFF. Full variable domain (rest looked up from reference TRBV19 and TRBJ2-1): DGGITQSPKYLFRKEGQNVTLSCEQNLNHDAMYWYRQDPGQGLRLIYYSQIVNDFQKGDIAEGYSVSREKKESFPLTVTSAQKNPTAFYLCASSSRRGFEPYNEQFFGPGTRLTVL.

The rearrangement uses TRBV11-2 and TRBJ1-2; perhaps TRBD1 as D (6 bases). This CDR3 contains 16 residues. Trimming pared 5 bases from V and 2 bases from J, leaving 18 bases between. Looked up from germline, CDR1 is SGHAT and CDR2 is FQNNGV. Here the CDR3 reads CASSPISTGTNYGYTF. CDR3 DNA: TGTGCCAGCAGCCCTATATCGACAGGTACCAACTATGGCTACACCTTC.

This chain uses TRBV6-5 with TRBJ2-1; 10 positions match TRBD1. This CDR3 has 14 amino acids. Per germline, CDR1 MNHEY and CDR2 SVGAGI. Trimming cost V 6 bases and J 9 bases; bases outside gene matches: 8. The CDR3 DNA is TGTGCCAGCAGCTCGGACAGGGGGGACGGTGAGCAGTTCTTC. Protein product: CASSSDRGDGEQFF.

This chain uses TRBV6-5 with TRBJ2-5; the D is unclear. This CDR3 region has 12 residues. Trimming shortened V by 4 bases and J by 7 bases, and 10 bases separated the two germline ends. The V gene's germline CDR1 is MNHEY and CDR2 SVGAGI. The CDR3 sequence: CASSLSSGTQYF. As DNA, the CDR3 is TGTGCCAGCAGTTTATCATCCGGGACCCAGTACTTC.